The 17 T cell receptor beta chains reported below all come from one sample, sequenced in a study of breast tumors, draining lymph nodes, adjacent tissues. TCRdb redid the calling of the multiplex PCR reads with MiXCR, one entry per CDR3 protein. The sample lists approximately 280,000 distinct CDR3 sequences, over 25% seen once, with more than 1% in the top ten. Breast cancer patients provided tissue from their axillary draining lymph nodes. Sequencing was carried out using axillary lymph node tissue. These receptors originate from a female donor with breast cancer. Some clones in this sample may be carry-over from other donors' samples.

The genes are TRBV9 and TRBJ2-2; TRBD2 matches 9 bases. Germline-derived CDR1 and CDR2 are SGDLS and YYNGEE. J gave up 6 bases and V 0 bases, and 9 bases lay outside the gene matches. The CDR3 totals 17 residues. CDR3 nucleotides: TGTGCCAGCAGCGTAGTAAGCGGGATAGCGGGGGCCGGGGAGCTGTTTTTT. It translates to CASSVVSGIAGAGELFF.

This clonotype has more than one count but fewer than ten. The chain joins TRBV20-1 to TRBJ1-1, with D possibly matching TRBD1 (6 bases). V gave up 4 bases and J gave up 4 bases, with 16 bases separating them. The CDR3 extends over 14 amino acids. Germline values: CDR1 DFQATT, CDR2 SNEGSKA (reference sequence). CDR3 loop: CSATLGALITEAFF. CDR3 nucleotides: TGCAGTGCTACCTTGGGGGCTTTAATCACTGAAGCTTTCTTT.

This clonotype was observed a handful of times. This chain links TRBV18 with TRBJ2-2; no definite D call. V was clipped by 4 bases and J by 1 base, with 10 bases between them. Per germline, CDR1 KGHSH and CDR2 LQKENI. CDR3 length: 15 amino acids. The CDR3 DNA is TGTGCCAGCTCACGGATTCAGGAGAACACCGGGGAGCTGTTTTTT. This codes for CASSRIQENTGELFF.

This clonotype occurred many times. This chain links TRBV6-6 with TRBJ2-7; TRBD2 might be the D (6 bases). This CDR3 spans 13 amino acids. V lost 7 bases and J lost 2, with 12 bases in between. From germline, CDR1 is MNHNY and CDR2 SVGAGI (reference sequence). Here the CDR3 DNA reads TGTGCCAGCACCGGGACTGAAACCTACGAGCAGTACTTC. Its translation: CASTGTETYEQYF.

This clonotype was counted many times. The chain couples TRBV10-3 to TRBJ2-5; D is perhaps TRBD1 or TRBD2 (5 bases each). Germline loops: CDR1 ENHRY, CDR2 SYGVKD. The CDR3 consists of 12 residues. V lost 9 bases to trimming and J lost 3 bases, with 11 bases between them. The CDR3 DNA reads as TGTGCCATTGGGGCGGAGGAAGAGACCCAGTACTTC. Its protein is CAIGAEEETQYF.

The V gene is TRBV10-2, the J gene TRBJ1-2, with D uncertain. Trimming shortened V by 5 bases and J by 4 bases, and 14 bases separated the two germline ends. The CDR3 contains 14 residues. Germline V gene data show CDR1 as WSHSY and CDR2 as SAAADI. The CDR3 sequence is CASSSASDRYGYTF. CDR3 nucleotides: TGCGCCAGCAGTTCGGCCTCGGATCGCTATGGCTACACCTTC.

This clonotype came up a few times. The rearrangement joins TRBV5-4 to TRBJ2-3; D gene ambiguous. Deletions cut 0 bases from V and 0 bases from J, with 11 bases between. Looked up from germline, CDR1 is SGHNT and CDR2 is YYREEE (reference sequence). This CDR3 has 16 amino acids. The CDR3 bases are TGTGCCAGCAGCTTGGTGCAAGCGCTTAGCACAGATACGCAGTATTTT. Residues: CASSLVQALSTDTQYF.

As regards this clonotype: A read error may be the cause here, since a much bigger clone is one base away. The V call is TRBV5-1, the J call TRBJ2-2; D gene unclear. The CDR3 consists of 14 residues. Germline V gene lookup returns CDR1 SGHRS and CDR2 YFSETQ. The CDR3 region is CASSLALDTRELFF. CDR3 DNA sequence: TGCGCCAGCAGCTTGGCCCTAGACACCAGGGAGCTGTTTTTT.

This clonotype was detected ten times or more. The rearrangement uses TRBV20-1 and TRBJ1-5; unclear D gene. This CDR3 is 13 amino acids long. V lost 3 bases and J 7 bases, leaving 13 bases between the germline ends. Germline-derived CDR1 and CDR2 are DFQATT and SNEGSKA (reference sequence). CDR3 nucleotides: TGCAGTGCTAGCGGTGGGAAGAGGCAGCCCCAGCATTTT. Amino acids: CSASGGKRQPQHF.

The chain combines TRBV10-3 with TRBJ2-1; possibly TRBD2 for D (7 bases). The V end lost 2 bases, the J end lost 4 bases, and 15 bases lay between the germline ends. Germline assignment: CDR1 ENHRY and CDR2 SYGVKD. CDR3 length: 16 amino acids. The CDR3 sequence: CAISEGGERGYNEQFF. CDR3 DNA: TGTGCCATCAGTGAGGGGGGGGAGAGGGGGTACAATGAGCAGTTCTTC.

V usage is TRBV11-1 and J usage is TRBJ2-7; 7 bases fit TRBD1. The junction had 19 bases not matched to a gene; V was cut back by 4 bases and J by 4 bases. CDR1 is SGHAT and CDR2 is FQDESV in the germline V gene (reference sequence). This CDR3 spans 18 amino acids. DNA of the CDR3: TGTGCCAGCAGCTCTAGCCGGCCCGGGGAGACAGGGCTTTACGAGCAGTACTTC. Protein sequence: CASSSSRPGETGLYEQYF.

About this clonotype: This could be a read error, since a much larger clone is one nucleotide away. The J gene is TRBJ2-1, the V gene TRBV13; TRBD2 aligns across 8 bases. CDR3 length: 18 residues. Germline CDR1 and CDR2: PRHDT and FYEKMQ (reference sequence). V dropped 4 bases and J dropped 2; count of bases not matched to a gene: 13. The CDR3: CASSSSVGLEGPYNEQFF. Here the CDR3 DNA reads TGTGCCAGCAGCTCATCAGTGGGACTAGAGGGCCCCTACAATGAGCAGTTCTTC.

This clonotype was found many times. The chain couples TRBV7-8 to TRBJ1-2; TRBD1 aligns across 7 bases. J gave up 2 bases and V 10 bases, and 7 bases lay outside the gene matches. CDR1 and CDR2 from the germline V gene are SGHVS and FQNEAQ. The CDR3 covers 13 residues. Written as DNA, the CDR3 is TGTGCCACTGAACTGACAGGGAACTATGGCTACACCTTC. Protein: CATELTGNYGYTF. The full variable domain, completed using reference TRBV7-8 and TRBJ1-2, is GAGVSQSPRYKVAKRGQDVALRCDPISGHVSLFWYQQALGQGPEFLTYFQNEAQLDKSGLPSDRFFAERPEGSVSTLKIQRTQQEDSAVYLCATELTGNYGYTFGSGTRLTVV.

This clonotype was seen ten or more times. The J gene is TRBJ1-4, the V gene TRBV28, with D perhaps matching TRBD1 (6 bases). This CDR3 is 14 amino acids long. Looked up from germline, CDR1 is MDHEN and CDR2 is SYDVKM. The V and J ends lost 6 bases and 8 bases respectively, with 16 bases between them. The CDR3 region is CASSSGAGAEKLFF. As DNA, the CDR3 is TGTGCCAGCAGCTCAGGGGCAGGGGCCGAAAAACTGTTTTTT. The entire variable domain, with the rest obtained from reference TRBV28 and TRBJ1-4, is as follows: DVKVTQSSRYLVKRTGEKVFLECVQDMDHENMFWYRQDPGLGLRLIYFSYDVKMKEKGDIPEGYSVSREKKERFSLILESASTNQTSMYLCASSSGAGAEKLFFGSGTQLSVL.

In its sample, this clonotype was seen a few times. The DNA for the CDR3 is TGTGCTAGTGGTTTGGGTAGGGGGCTGAGTGGCTACACCTTC. Translated, it gives CASGLGRGLSGYTF. The chain combines TRBV12-5 with TRBJ1-2, with 7 bases aligning to TRBD1. CDR3 length equals 14 residues. Germline V gene sequence: CDR1 LGHNT, CDR2 FRNRAP. Germline trimming cut 1 base from V and 7 bases from J; bases unmatched to any gene: 6.

Concerning this clonotype: Given a much more abundant clone one base away, this may be a read error. The chain carries TRBV25-1 and TRBJ2-5; D gene ambiguous. CDR1 and CDR2 (germline): MGHDK, SYGVNS. The CDR3 covers 12 residues. CDR3 amino acids: CASSFSGETQCF. CDR3 nucleotide sequence: TGTGCCAGCAGTTTTTCCGGAGAGACCCAGTGCTTC.

This clonotype was seen just once. This may be a read error, as it is one base from a much larger clone. The gene calls are TRBV5-1 and TRBJ2-7; 8 positions match TRBD1. The CDR3 covers 14 residues. The germline CDR1 and CDR2 sequences are SGHRS and YFSETQ. CDR3 sequence reads: CASARDRSSYEPYF. DNA for the CDR3: TGCGCCAGCGCCCGGGACAGGAGCTCCTACGAGCCGTACTTC.